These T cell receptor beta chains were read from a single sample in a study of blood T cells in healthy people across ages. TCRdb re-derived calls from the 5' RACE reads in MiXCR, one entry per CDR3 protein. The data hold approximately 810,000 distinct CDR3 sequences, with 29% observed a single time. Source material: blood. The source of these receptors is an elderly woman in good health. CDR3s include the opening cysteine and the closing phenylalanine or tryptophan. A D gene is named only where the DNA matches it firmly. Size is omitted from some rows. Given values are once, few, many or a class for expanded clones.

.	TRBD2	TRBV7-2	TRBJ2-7	CASRKGLAGISYEQYF	TGTGCCAGCAGAAAGGGGCTAGCGGGGATATCCTACGAGCAGTACTTC
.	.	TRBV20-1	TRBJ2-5	CSAARVPRETQYF	TGCAGTGCTGCCCGAGTCCCTAGGGAGACCCAGTACTTC
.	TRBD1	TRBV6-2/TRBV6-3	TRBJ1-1	CASGKAGGLNTEAFF	TGTGCCAGCGGGAAGGCAGGGGGCTTGAACACTGAAGCTTTCTTT
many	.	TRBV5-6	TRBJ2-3	CASSKLAPTDTQYF	TGTGCCAGCAGCAAACTAGCACCTACAGATACGCAGTATTTT
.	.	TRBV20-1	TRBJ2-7	CSARDRYDAGSTYEQYF	TGCAGTGCTAGAGATAGATACGATGCGGGGTCAACCTACGAGCAGTACTTC
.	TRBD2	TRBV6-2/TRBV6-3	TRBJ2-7	CASQLSGKNSYEQYF	TGTGCCAGCCAGCTGAGCGGGAAAAATTCCTACGAGCAGTACTTC
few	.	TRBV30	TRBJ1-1	CAWSPSGRVAFF	TGTGCCTGGAGTCCCTCCGGACGCGTAGCTTTCTTT
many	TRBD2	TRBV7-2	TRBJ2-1	CASSLGSSGGASEQFF	TGTGCCAGCAGCTTAGGCTCTAGCGGGGGGGCAAGTGAGCAGTTCTTC
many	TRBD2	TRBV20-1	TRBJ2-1	CSARRGGGYNEQFF	TGCAGTGCTAGGCGGGGGGGCGGGTACAATGAGCAGTTCTTC
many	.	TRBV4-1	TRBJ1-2	CASSQAETLRQDGYTF	TGCGCCAGCAGCCAGGCTGAGACGCTACGTCAAGATGGCTACACCTTC
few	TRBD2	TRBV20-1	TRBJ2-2	CSATGGAGELFF	TGCAGTGCTACTGGGGGGGCCGGGGAGCTGTTTTTT
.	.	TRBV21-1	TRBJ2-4	CASSKEDGKNIQYF	TGTGCCAGCAGCAAAGAGGACGGCAAAAACATTCAGTACTTC
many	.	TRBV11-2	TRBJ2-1	CASSTQGYTYNEQFF	TGTGCCAGCAGTACACAGGGATACACGTACAATGAGCAGTTCTTC
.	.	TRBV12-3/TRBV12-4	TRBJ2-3	CASSSPRVRADAQYF	TGTGCCAGCAGTTCCCCTCGGGTGAGAGCAGATGCGCAGTATTTT
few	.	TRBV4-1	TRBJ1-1	CASSQPGVTEAFF	TGCGCCAGCAGCCAACCAGGGGTAACTGAAGCTTTCTTT
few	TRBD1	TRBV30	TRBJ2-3	CAWSPGGSTDTQYF	TGTGCCTGGAGCCCAGGGGGATCCACAGATACGCAGTATTTT
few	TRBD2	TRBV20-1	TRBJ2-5	CSARAFPTSGGARETQYF	TGCAGTGCTAGAGCATTCCCTACTAGCGGGGGGGCCCGAGAGACCCAGTACTTC
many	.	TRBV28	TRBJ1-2	CASSLSGSGGYTF	TGTGCCAGCAGTTTATCGGGGAGCGGTGGCTACACCTTC
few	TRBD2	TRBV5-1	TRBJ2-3	CASSAIAGPSTDTQYF	TGCGCCAGCAGCGCCATAGCGGGGCCTAGCACAGATACGCAGTATTTT
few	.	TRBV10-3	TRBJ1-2	CAIGREGRRDGYTF	TGTGCCATCGGCCGAGAGGGGAGGCGGGATGGCTACACCTTC
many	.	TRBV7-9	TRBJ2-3	CASSSRLSDTQYF	TGTGCCAGCAGCTCCCGACTCTCAGATACGCAGTATTTT
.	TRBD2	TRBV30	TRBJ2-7	CAWSDLLAGRYEQYF	TGTGCCTGGAGTGATTTACTAGCGGGGCGCTACGAGCAGTACTTC
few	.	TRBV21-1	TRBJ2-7	CASMSPGTGVSYEQYF	TGTGCCAGCATGTCCCCAGGGACAGGGGTATCCTACGAGCAGTACTTC
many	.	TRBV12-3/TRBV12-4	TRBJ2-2	CASSRDNPNTGELFF	TGTGCCAGCAGCCGGGACAATCCGAACACCGGGGAGCTGTTTTTT